This T cell receptor (beta chain) emerged from a study of cytomegalovirus exposure and HLA in healthy donors (TCRdb year 2017). Regarding the complete study: An earlier analysis of roughly 610 of the donors reported 276 Gb of sequence data and about 120 million unique TCR beta sequences obtained from some 170 million T cells. An early release that covered fewer than 750 HLA-typed donors contained approximately 300 gigabases of sequencing data and about 93 million unique TCR sequences. Of the approximately 370 genotyped donors, 70% to 90% were placed in the genetic ancestry cluster associated with self-reported Caucasian donors. The study aimed to test whether signatures of past pathogen exposure could be identified by cataloging public T cell receptors. The study profiled the T cell repertoires of more than 500 subjects by immunosequencing and related them to cytomegalovirus serostatus. Along with the roughly 670-subject first cohort, a separate validation cohort of more than 90 different subjects was used. To predict cytomegalovirus infection status, the study brought together high-throughput TCR immunosequencing, statistical association of individual TCRs with disease status, and machine learning. A later analysis re-examined previously published TCR beta repertoires from just over 650 donors and added high-resolution HLA genotyping to investigate patterns of TCR occurrence. Rather than drawing on any new phenotypic data, the later analysis identified candidate immune exposures from TCR beta sequences and the way those sequences occurred across donors. In an earlier analysis of 587 of the donors, high-throughput TCR beta sequencing was used to judge whether each TCR beta V gene segment behaved as functional or pseudogenic. Donor age, sex, ethnicity and CMV serostatus were collected together with the repertoire data. A later genetic analysis used genome-wide SNP genotypes for about three fifths of the 666 donors, treating that subset as a discovery cohort. Every discovery cohort repertoire had been produced on one sequencing platform. Both class I and class II loci were covered by HLA typing, at four-digit resolution. The number of donors typed differed by locus, with about 629-630 for A, B, C, DRB1 and DQB1, roughly 520 for DQA1, 600 to 610 for DPA1, and around 430 for DPB1. Because of strong linkage in the cohort, four to six DR-DQ haplotypes were treated as single units for association and clustering. On average, around 240,000 unique TCR beta nucleotide sequences were sequenced per donor among 350 to 400 genotyped donors of the cohort, with 15% to 20% of those sequences being non-productive.

What the work shows at the level of the full study, not this receptor alone: Specific HLA alleles were associated with more than 15,000 TCR beta sequences at a false discovery rate of 0.05 in a later analysis. The only immune exposure information available for the cohort was CMV serostatus. Only TCR beta chains were sequenced in this cohort, and the absence of alpha or paired-chain data limited detectable features. While some public TCRs were present in many individuals, most TCR sequences turned up only very rarely across donors. Because HLA typing was unavailable for some donors at each locus, only the typed subset was used in association tests. A few of the identified cytomegalovirus-associated TCR beta chains were confirmed in vitro to be specific for cytomegalovirus antigens. Linkage disequilibrium might explain the correlated functional status among segregating V segments, but an unknown experimental factor could not be ruled out. Strong co-occurrence of HLA alleles, especially DR and DQ, made assigning TCR associations to individual alleles difficult. Cytomegalovirus status was reported to be diagnosed by the classifier with high specificity and sensitivity in both the original and validation cohorts. Roughly uniform sequencing depth across donors was assumed in presence/absence analyses, although this assumption may not hold. A cluster of highly shared sequence variants was judged likely to represent a technical artifact of the sequencing pipeline. In a later genetic analysis, a missense DCLRE1C variant was associated with V-gene and J-gene trimming of TCR beta chains, and the association was replicated in an independent cohort. According to a later analysis, parvovirus B19, influenza, CMV and Epstein-Barr virus appeared linked to several top co-occurrence clusters. A total of fewer than 200 TCR beta chains were listed by the study as associated with cytomegalovirus. A further reported finding was that TCR beta sequences accurately predicted the HLA-A and HLA-B alleles for most subjects in the first cohort. The earlier analysis of 587 of the donors excluded roughly 16 rarely observed V segments, including chromosome 9 orphons, because counts were too low. Some IMGT-functional V segments, including TRBV6-2 and TRBV6-3, could not be told apart with the 87-base-pair reads, so those segments were excluded. In a later analysis, TCR association rates were found to vary across HLA loci, with the most associated TCRs seen for DRB1 alleles and the fewest for HLA-C alleles. In a later analysis, HLA-associated TCR beta chains showed more clonal expansion and lower generation probabilities than non-associated chains that were equally common. According to the authors, the approach could potentially be generalized to other disease states and immunological phenotypes. Compared with the roughly 720-donor mean, donors in an Asian-associated ancestry cluster had fewer N-insertions in productive TCRs, according to a later genetic analysis. According to a later analysis, most CMV-associated TCR beta chains appeared to be HLA-restricted, and the HLA associations seemed to be driven largely by CMV exposure. In an earlier analysis of around 600 of the donors, most TCR beta V segments appeared in productive rearrangements about 87% or about 30% of the time, broadly matching IMGT annotations.

From the germline V gene, CDR1 is SGDLS and CDR2 is YYNGEE. The CDR3 contains 19 residues, cysteine and phenylalanine counted. Only the CDR3 DNA stays, 57 bases, in frame from base 1. V ends up 4 bases short and J 0 bases short, with an unmatched junction base count of 16. The cohort consisted of approximately 670 healthy bone marrow donors. All cohort members were sampled while nominally healthy, although unrecorded immune exposures were likely present. The donor was CMV seronegative and was included in the group of a few hundred seronegative cohort members. Each donor provided a peripheral blood sample, and peripheral blood mononuclear cells were used for TCR beta sequencing. Genomic DNA was extracted from the blood cell samples with the Qiagen DNeasy Blood Extraction Kit. Libraries were built with the immunoSEQ multiplex PCR assay. For the multiplex PCR, a mixture combining 60 forward primers for TCR Vbeta segments and 13 reverse primers for TCR Jbeta segments was used. The CDR3 region of rearranged TCR beta genes was amplified from genomic DNA by a multiplex PCR assay. Amplified TCR beta libraries were sequenced as 87-base-pair reads on the Illumina HiSeq System. The study's processing was this. In a later analysis, 80 million or so unique TCR beta chains were counted across the 650 to 700 repertoires, and roughly 10 million of these chains were shared by at least two donors. Raw reads were error-corrected and collapsed into unique sequences with a nearest-neighbor algorithm that merged closely related sequences to remove PCR and sequencing errors. CDR3 sequences were aligned to IMGT reference sequences to assign V, D and J gene segments. For a sequence to be retained, at least a six-nucleotide match to both a V gene segment and a J gene segment was required. Rearrangements were called productive when the CDR3 lacked stop codons and stayed in frame with V and J; all others were non-productive. Following IMGT convention, CDR3 was defined as the stretch from the second conserved V-encoded cysteine up to the conserved J-encoded phenylalanine. The earlier analysis of roughly 590 of the donors excluded sequences that lacked an unambiguous match to a single V gene segment. In an earlier analysis of some 590 of the donors, V segments were called functional above 56.7% productive rearrangements and were called segregating when the between-donor standard deviation exceeded 5%. A statistical classification framework was built for diagnosing cytomegalovirus status from the catalog of TCR beta chain sequences. In a later analysis, V and J genes were assigned by comparing TCR nucleotide sequences against IMGT/GENE-DB human TR gene sequences. Using the TCRdist pipeline, a later analysis assigned CDR3 sequences along with most-parsimonious VDJ recombination scenarios. In a later analysis, each TCR beta chain was defined by its CDR3 amino acid sequence together with its V-gene family, and reads lacking a unique V-gene family were excluded. To address suspected cross-contamination and a sequencing artifact, a later analysis removed under 600 highly shared, low-generation-probability nucleotide sequences. In a later analysis, a clonal expansion index was calculated for each public chain from normalized within-repertoire ranks of inferred template counts. A later analysis computed generation probabilities with a VDJ recombination model fitted to out-of-frame rearrangements, and checked the results against IGoR. In a later analysis, hypergeometric tests were used to score TCR-TCR, TCR-HLA and TCR-CMV co-occurrence, with a repertoire-size bias correction applied to TCR pairs. In a later analysis, false discovery rates were estimated by permuting HLA or CMV assignments 20 times. In a later analysis, co-occurring TCRs were grouped using DBSCAN, and TCRdist sequence similarity was added for clustering within HLA-allele-positive subsets. Repertoires with fewer than 30,000 or more than 120,000 public chains, plus five repertoires with anomalous nucleotide sharing, were excluded from co-occurrence clustering. TCRdb retrieved this table from immuneACCESS and kept in-frame rearrangements only. Not all clones are present; in checked studies, unresolved V genes account for under half, and no reason is known for the remainder. The DNA gave D and trimming, while V, J and clone size come from that table. This sample holds some 93,000 clones; 82% were observed only once. The ten biggest clones cover about 4% of the sample.

In its sample, this clone was seen once. The specificity of this receptor is unknown. No base quality information exists; no much larger clone differs at one position. The chain joins TRBV9 to TRBJ2-4; 7 bases in the junction line up with TRBD1. This TCR was sampled from a man aged 45-65 years in good health and CMV-seronegative. Sequenced: PBMCs. The CDR3 corresponds to CASSPYRDSHPLAKNIQYF. The DNA sequence is given as TGTGCCAGCAGCCCCTACCGGGACAGCCATCCTCTAGCCAAAAACATTCAGTACTTC.